This T cell receptor (beta chain) was profiled in a study of shared clonotypes between healthy human individuals. The CDR3 runs to 15 residues. Looked up from germline, CDR1 is MNHNY and CDR2 is SVGAGI (reference sequence). Trimming cost V 2 bases and J 4 bases; bases outside gene matches: 8. Overall study results and limits: Naive subsets usually exceeded memory subsets in estimated richness.

Naive CD8 cells comprised CD45RO-negative, CCR7-positively selected cells, excluding terminally differentiated effector memory CD45RA+ cells. Recent vaccinations or acute infections were absent in the healthy HIV-negative adult donors. As regards this clone: Its antigen is unknown.

Genomic DNA belonging to each subset was distributed in equal measure over several immunoSEQ plates. Original processing notes: Filtering was not the same, since immunoSEQ gave junction-only sequences without quality scores. Repertoires were generated with immunoSEQ multiplex PCR, while TCRdb's copy carries only in-frame clones and drops some. The V and J calls and clone size come from that table; D and trimming were worked out from the DNA. Of millions of clones listed, approximately 95% are singletons. The origin of this receptor is a man aged 18 to 29 in good health. The V and J genes are TRBV6-6 and TRBJ2-7; 7 bases are a match to TRBD2. The sample comprised naive CD8+ T cells sorted from blood. CDR3 bases: TGTGCCAGCAGTTACCTTGAGGGAGGGGTGTACGAGCAGTACTTC. Translated: CASSYLEGGVYEQYF.